A single sample gave rise to the 12 T cell receptor beta chains below, sequenced in a study of blood T cell repertoires in COVID-19. The assay was immunoSEQ multiplex PCR, and TCRdb's table has in-frame clones only and misses some. Of 200,000 to 250,000 clones in the sample, 82% were seen once. The sequenced material came from PBMCs or T cells enriched from blood (not recorded which). All receptors come from a woman aged 55-75 years who had recovered from COVID-19.

The chain combines TRBV6-2 or TRBV6-3 with TRBJ2-5; D remains unclear. The length of the CDR3 is 12 residues. CDR1 and CDR2 from the germline V gene are MNHEY and SVGEGT. V was cut by 3 bases and J by 5 bases, with 7 bases left in between. The CDR3 reads CASSYRAETQYF. Here the CDR3 DNA reads TGTGCCAGCAGTTATCGCGCGGAGACCCAGTACTTC.

This clone was counted between two and nine times. This sequence joins TRBV12-5 and TRBJ1-5; D might be TRBD1 (6 bases). CDR3 size: 15 residues. Germline V CDR1 and CDR2: LGHNT, FRNRAP. Trimming removed 6 bases at V and 5 bases at J, with 17 bases between. CDR3 sequence reads: CASGYSGAVDQPQHF. The CDR3 coding sequence is TGTGCTAGTGGATATTCAGGGGCTGTGGATCAGCCCCAGCATTTT.

The gene calls are TRBV2 and TRBJ1-5; 7 bases agree with TRBD1. This CDR3 comprises 15 residues. Germline CDR1 and CDR2: SNHLY and FYNNEI. After removal of 6 bases from V and 0 bases from J, the junction contained 5 bases not matched to a gene. The CDR3 spells CASRRRGDSNQPQHF. CDR3 bases: TGTGCCAGCAGACGCAGGGGGGATAGCAATCAGCCCCAGCATTTT.

This chain joins TRBV2 and TRBJ2-1; 14 bases map to TRBD2. Germline V gives CDR1 SNHLY, CDR2 FYNNEI. With V trimmed by 7 bases and J by 8 bases, 4 bases remained unmatched. This CDR3 is built from 14 residues. The chain's CDR3 is CASTGTSGSYEQFF. The CDR3, as DNA: TGTGCCAGCACCGGGACTAGCGGGAGCTATGAGCAGTTCTTC.

This clone was seen once. The rearrangement joins TRBV7-3 to TRBJ2-2, with D unclear. The germline V gene has CDR1 SGHTA and CDR2 FQGTGA. The CDR3 has 15 amino acids. Trimming pared 5 bases from V and 5 bases from J, leaving 15 bases between. The CDR3 here is CASSNLRTQTGELFF. As DNA, the CDR3 is TGTGCCAGCAGCAATCTTAGAACTCAAACCGGGGAGCTGTTTTTT.

This clone was detected once. The rearrangement uses TRBV7-2 and TRBJ1-3; D may be TRBD1 (6 bases). The V end was cut by 2 bases, the J end by 7 bases, with 9 bases between. Per germline, CDR1 SGHTA and CDR2 FQGNSA. CDR3 size: 13 residues. The CDR3 loop reads CASSLNRDNTIYF. The CDR3 region has the DNA TGTGCCAGCAGCTTAAACAGGGACAACACCATATATTTT.

V usage is TRBV19 and J usage is TRBJ1-5; 10 nucleotides agree with TRBD1. CDR1 is LNHDA, CDR2 SQIVND, per germline (reference sequence). The V gene end was trimmed by 4 bases and the J gene end by 7 bases; junction bases not matched to a gene: 1. The CDR3 spans 13 residues. CDR3 bases: TGTGCCAGTAGTAGGGACAGGGGACAGCCCCAGCATTTT. As protein: CASSRDRGQPQHF.

V and J are TRBV7-3 and TRBJ2-6; D possibly corresponds to TRBD1 (6 bases). The CDR3 consists of 18 residues. The V end lost 0 bases, the J end lost 0 bases, and 12 bases lay between the germline ends. The V gene's germline CDR1 is SGHTA and CDR2 FQGTGA. CDR3 nucleotide sequence: TGTGCCAGCAGCTTAACAGGGGGATTAAGCTCTGGGGCCAACGTCCTGACTTTC. It yields the protein CASSLTGGLSSGANVLTF.

The chain links TRBV5-1 to TRBJ2-7; unclear D gene. The CDR3 extends over 11 amino acids. Looked up from germline, CDR1 is SGHRS and CDR2 is YFSETQ. Trimming cost V 2 bases and J 4 bases, with 4 bases left between them. The CDR3 protein is CASSFIYEQYF. CDR3 bases: TGCGCCAGCAGCTTTATTTACGAGCAGTACTTC.

The chain has TRBV19 and TRBJ1-2; D unclear. The CDR3 has 16 residues. V shed 7 bases and J shed 4 bases, with 22 bases lying between them. Germline V CDR1 and CDR2: LNHDA, SQIVND (reference sequence). CDR3 protein: CASTIGPAGRIYGYTF. CDR3 nucleotides: TGTGCCAGTACTATTGGCCCCGCGGGCAGAATCTATGGCTACACCTTC.

This rearrangement joins TRBV6-5 to TRBJ2-5; the match to TRBD2 covers 9 bases. After removal of 0 bases from V and 3 bases from J, the junction contained 5 bases not matched to a gene. Germline CDR1 is MNHEY and CDR2 is SVGAGI. The CDR3 is 16 amino acids. The CDR3 sequence: CASSYSPAGGKETQYF. CDR3 DNA: TGTGCCAGCAGTTACTCGCCAGCGGGGGGAAAAGAGACCCAGTACTTC.

This chain connects TRBV11-2 to TRBJ2-1; D is undetermined. The CDR3 is 13 amino acids. Germline loops: CDR1 SGHAT, CDR2 FQNNGV. The V end lost 3 bases, the J end lost 7 bases, and 10 bases lay between the germline ends. The CDR3 here is CASSFQSVNEQFF. The CDR3 bases are TGTGCCAGCAGCTTTCAAAGCGTGAATGAGCAGTTCTTC.